The 19 T cell receptor beta chains in this list originate from one sample, sequenced in a study of shared clonotypes between healthy human individuals. Sequenced by immunoSEQ multiplex PCR; TCRdb stores in-frame clones only, minus some. In the table there are around 2.1 million clones, approximately 94% of which are singletons. CD45RO-negative, CCR7-selected cells formed the naive CD8 fraction, which excluded terminally differentiated effector memory CD45RA+ cells. Sample: naive CD8+ T cells from PBMCs. The receptors stem from a man younger than 35 in good health. Some clones in this sample may be carry-over from other donors' samples.

J is TRBJ2-3 and V is TRBV9, with TRBD1 identical over 9 bases. The V gene's germline CDR1 is SGDLS and CDR2 YYNGEE. J gave up 1 base and V 3 bases, and 12 bases lay outside the gene matches. CDR3 length equals 18 residues. In DNA form, the CDR3 reads TGTGCCAGCAGCGCCGAATGGAGGACAGGGGTTGGCACAGATACGCAGTATTTT. Encoded protein: CASSAEWRTGVGTDTQYF. The variable domain in full, completed from reference TRBV9 and TRBJ2-3, reads DSGVTQTPKHLITATGQRVTLRCSPRSGDLSVYWYQQSLDQGLQFLIQYYNGEERAKGNILERFSAQQFPDLHSELNLSSLELGDSALYFCASSAEWRTGVGTDTQYFGPGTRLTVL.

The chain uses TRBV6-5 and TRBJ2-7; 7 bases match TRBD1. CDR3 size: 16 residues. Germline V CDR1 and CDR2: MNHEY, SVGAGI. V lost 4 bases and J lost 2; bases outside the gene matches: 11. CDR3 sequence reads: CASSLSDRLLPYEQYF. The DNA of the CDR3 is TGTGCCAGCAGTTTGTCGGACAGGCTCCTCCCCTACGAGCAGTACTTC.

This chain links TRBV2 with TRBJ2-3; 7 bases line up with TRBD1. This CDR3 is 15 amino acids long. The V gene's germline CDR1 is SNHLY and CDR2 FYNNEI. J gave up 2 bases and V 7 bases, and 9 bases lay outside the gene matches. The CDR3 bases are TGTGCCAGCAAATACGGGACAGCCATCACAGATACGCAGTATTTT. Amino acids: CASKYGTAITDTQYF.

The chain carries TRBV10-2 and TRBJ1-1; possible D gene TRBD1, 5 bases. The CDR3 is 14 residues long. Germline lookup yields CDR1 WSHSY and CDR2 SAAADI. The ends were cut back, 2 bases at V and 0 bases at J, with 7 bases in the middle. The CDR3 DNA reads as TGCGCCAGCAGTGAGCAGGGAATGAACACTGAAGCTTTCTTT. Its protein product is CASSEQGMNTEAFF.

This chain links TRBV27 with TRBJ2-1; unclear D gene. This CDR3 contains 9 residues. Trimming pared 8 bases from V and 9 bases from J, leaving 5 bases between. Germline V lookup: CDR1 MNHEY, CDR2 SMNVEV (reference sequence). This CDR3 is CASHGEQFF. CDR3 DNA sequence: TGTGCCAGCCACGGTGAGCAGTTCTTC.

The chain links TRBV7-9 to TRBJ1-1; 7 nucleotides agree with TRBD1. Germline V CDR1 and CDR2: SEHNR, FQNEAQ (reference sequence). Trimming removed 2 bases from V and 6 bases from J; junction bases left unmatched: 3. This CDR3 spans 13 amino acids. The CDR3 DNA reads as TGTGCCAGCAGCTTACAGGGGGTGGCTGAAGCTTTCTTT. Its translation is CASSLQGVAEAFF.

J is TRBJ2-5 and V is TRBV7-9; D might be TRBD1 (8 bases). Germline V gives CDR1 SEHNR, CDR2 FQNEAQ (reference sequence). The CDR3 consists of 15 residues. V was clipped by 6 bases and J by 5 bases, with 19 bases between them. This CDR3 reads CASSYTGGGIETQYF. The CDR3 DNA is TGTGCCAGCAGTTACACAGGGGGAGGGATCGAGACCCAGTACTTC.

This clone was detected only a few times. The chain couples TRBV4-3 to TRBJ1-1; unclear D gene. Trimming pared 0 bases from V and 4 bases from J, leaving 6 bases between. The length of the CDR3 is 13 residues. CDR1 is LGHNA and CDR2 is YSLEER in the germline V gene. This chain's CDR3 is CASSQDLSTEAFF. In DNA form, the CDR3 reads TGCGCCAGCAGCCAAGACTTATCCACTGAAGCTTTCTTT.

The rearrangement joins TRBV11-2 to TRBJ2-5; D may match TRBD1 or TRBD2 (5 bases each). V was clipped by 5 bases and J by 7 bases, with 17 bases between them. This CDR3 is 14 amino acids long. From germline, CDR1 is SGHAT and CDR2 FQNNGV. DNA for the CDR3: TGTGCCAGCAGCCATCGGGACGCTCCTAGGACCCAGTACTTC. Its protein product is CASSHRDAPRTQYF.

The chain joins TRBV19 to TRBJ1-5; D gene ambiguous. Germline V gene lookup returns CDR1 LNHDA and CDR2 SQIVND (reference sequence). Trimming pared 4 bases from V and 0 bases from J, leaving 4 bases between. This CDR3 has 13 residues. The CDR3 region is CASSSSSNQPQHF. The CDR3 region has the DNA TGTGCCAGTAGTAGCAGTAGCAATCAGCCCCAGCATTTT. Complete variable domain (other parts from reference TRBV19 and TRBJ1-5): DGGITQSPKYLFRKEGQNVTLSCEQNLNHDAMYWYRQDPGQGLRLIYYSQIVNDFQKGDIAEGYSVSREKKESFPLTVTSAQKNPTAFYLCASSSSSNQPQHFGDGTRLSIL.

The rearrangement joins TRBV6-6 to TRBJ2-1; D is unclear. The CDR3 sequence is 14 residues long. Between the trimmed V and J ends, which lost 0 bases and 5 bases, there was a span of 8 bases. The germline CDR1 and CDR2 sequences are MNHNY and SVGAGI (reference sequence). DNA for the CDR3: TGTGCCAGCAGTTACTCCTGGCCCAACAATGAGCAGTTCTTC. This encodes CASSYSWPNNEQFF.

The genes are TRBV27 and TRBJ1-5; TRBD1 matches at 7 bases. V shed 7 bases, J shed 1 base, and the junction held 7 bases outside the gene matches. Germline CDR1 reads MNHEY; CDR2 reads SMNVEV (reference sequence). The CDR3 spans 15 residues. The CDR3 nucleotides read TGTGCCAGCACCCTAACAGGGGTGAGCAATCAGCCCCAGCATTTT. Translating gives CASTLTGVSNQPQHF.

This sequence joins TRBV9 and TRBJ2-2; D uncertain. Germline values: CDR1 SGDLS, CDR2 YYNGEE. The CDR3 runs 17 residues. Trimming took off 4 bases at V and 0 bases at J, with 16 bases between the two ends. CDR3 loop: CASSFSLRVANTGELFF. For the CDR3, the DNA is TGTGCCAGCAGCTTTTCATTAAGGGTGGCGAACACCGGGGAGCTGTTTTTT. The entire variable domain, with the rest obtained from reference TRBV9 and TRBJ2-2, is as follows: DSGVTQTPKHLITATGQRVTLRCSPRSGDLSVYWYQQSLDQGLQFLIQYYNGEERAKGNILERFSAQQFPDLHSELNLSSLELGDSALYFCASSFSLRVANTGELFFGEGSRLTVL.

Notes on this clone: In the same sample, other DNA sequences code for this CDR3. CDR3 sequence (DNA): TGTGCCAGTAGTACGGGGGCGCGGCCCCAGCATTTT. Its translation: CASSTGARPQHF. The chain links TRBV19 to TRBJ1-5; D is perhaps TRBD1 (6 bases). V was trimmed by 4 bases and J by 9 bases, leaving 10 bases between them. CDR3 size: 12 residues. CDR1 is LNHDA, CDR2 SQIVND, per germline (reference sequence).

J is TRBJ2-7 and V is TRBV27, with D uncertain. Germline loops: CDR1 MNHEY, CDR2 SMNVEV (reference sequence). V lost 8 bases to trimming and J lost 0 bases, with 11 bases between them. CDR3 size: 13 residues. The CDR3 loop is CASALATSYEQYF. In nucleotides, the CDR3 is TGTGCCAGCGCTCTCGCTACCTCCTACGAGCAGTACTTC.

This chain joins TRBV9 and TRBJ2-1, with 14 nucleotides matching TRBD2. Per germline, CDR1 SGDLS and CDR2 YYNGEE. With 4 bases clipped from V and 2 bases from J, the junction kept 5 bases outside the gene matches. The CDR3 spans 17 residues. The CDR3 DNA reads TGTGCCAGCAGCCTCCCGACTAGCGGGAGGGCCTACAATGAGCAGTTCTTC. Translated: CASSLPTSGRAYNEQFF. The complete variable domain, with remaining parts taken from reference TRBV9 and TRBJ2-1, reads DSGVTQTPKHLITATGQRVTLRCSPRSGDLSVYWYQQSLDQGLQFLIQYYNGEERAKGNILERFSAQQFPDLHSELNLSSLELGDSALYFCASSLPTSGRAYNEQFFGPGTRLTVL.

The chain is built from TRBV27 and TRBJ2-5; 16 bases align to TRBD2. The trim removed 3 bases at V and 1 base at J, leaving 14 bases unmatched. This CDR3 region has 21 residues. Germline loops: CDR1 MNHEY, CDR2 SMNVEV (reference sequence). CDR3 in amino acids: CASSFESSGTSGRVTQETQYF. The DNA for the CDR3 is TGTGCCAGCAGTTTCGAAAGCTCCGGGACTAGCGGGAGGGTTACCCAAGAGACCCAGTACTTC.

The J gene is TRBJ2-1, the V gene TRBV28; 14 bases match TRBD2. Germline V gene lookup returns CDR1 MDHEN and CDR2 SYDVKM. V was pared by 5 bases and J by 0 bases, with 0 bases of the junction left unmatched. The CDR3 sequence is 16 residues long. The CDR3: CASSGTSGSSYNEQFF. As DNA, the CDR3 is TGTGCCAGCAGTGGGACTAGCGGGAGCTCCTACAATGAGCAGTTCTTC.

The chain links TRBV19 to TRBJ1-2; D unclear. The CDR3 is 15 amino acids. CDR1 and CDR2 from the germline V gene are LNHDA and SQIVND (reference sequence). The germline V and J ends were trimmed by 0 bases and 0 bases, with 8 bases remaining between them. The CDR3 loop is CASSIEPGPNYGYTF. The DNA of the CDR3 is TGTGCCAGTAGTATAGAACCGGGCCCTAACTATGGCTACACCTTC.